This passage covers 20 T cell receptor beta chains from one sample sequenced in a study of cytomegalovirus exposure and HLA in healthy donors. PCR primers comprised 60 Vbeta and 13 Jbeta primers. Clones were sequenced by immunoSEQ multiplex PCR, and TCRdb holds only the in-frame ones, with some missing. The table lists some 130,000 clones, 75% to 85% of them singletons. The material sequenced was PBMCs. Source of these receptors: a man aged 25 to 45 in good health and CMV-seronegative.

V is TRBV27 and J is TRBJ2-1; TRBD2 agrees at 9 bases. The V gene end was trimmed by 3 bases and the J gene end by 5 bases; junction bases not matched to a gene: 11. CDR1 and CDR2 from the germline V gene are MNHEY and SMNVEV (reference sequence). The CDR3 runs 17 residues. The CDR3 DNA is TGTGCCAGCAGTTTGGTCCCAACCTTAGCGGGAGACAATGAGCAGTTCTTC. Protein product: CASSLVPTLAGDNEQFF.

The chain is built from TRBV5-1 and TRBJ2-3; possibly TRBD2 for D (7 bases). Between the trimmed V and J ends, which lost 2 bases and 6 bases, there was a span of 19 bases. The CDR3 loop spans 16 amino acids. From germline, CDR1 is SGHRS and CDR2 YFSETQ. CDR3: CASSFRGASGTDTQYF. The CDR3 DNA follows: TGCGCCAGCAGCTTCCGGGGGGCTAGCGGAACGGATACGCAGTATTTT. The whole variable domain, remainder taken from reference TRBV5-1 and TRBJ2-3, is KAGVTQTPRYLIKTRGQQVTLSCSPISGHRSVSWYQQTPGQGLQFLFEYFSETQRNKGNFPGRFSGRQFSNSRSEMNVSTLELGDSALYLCASSFRGASGTDTQYFGPGTRLTVL.

This chain uses TRBV28 with TRBJ2-5, with D tentatively TRBD2 (5 bases). CDR1 is MDHEN, CDR2 SYDVKM, per germline. Deletions cut 6 bases from V and 4 bases from J, with 12 bases between. This CDR3 contains 13 residues. CDR3 sequence (DNA): TGTGCCAGCAGCCGAGGGAGACTAGAGACCCAGTACTTC. It is translated as CASSRGRLETQYF.

This clone was seen a few times. The V gene is TRBV5-1, the J gene TRBJ2-7; D possibly corresponds to TRBD2 (6 bases). The CDR3 runs to 13 residues. V lost 4 bases and J 3 bases, leaving 11 bases between the germline ends. CDR1 is SGHRS and CDR2 is YFSETQ in the germline V gene. The CDR3 DNA sequence: TGCGCCAGCAGCGCGGGACTCCGCTACGAGCAGTACTTC. This codes for CASSAGLRYEQYF.

The V call is TRBV9, the J call TRBJ2-1; 9 nucleotides line up with TRBD2. CDR1 and CDR2 (germline): SGDLS, YYNGEE. The V and J ends lost 6 bases and 0 bases, in that order; junction bases with no gene match: 16. This CDR3 is built from 19 residues. CDR3 nucleotides: TGTGCCAGCACCGCGGCGCGGGGGGTTAGCGGGAGCTCCTACAATGAGCAGTTCTTC. This gives the protein CASTAARGVSGSSYNEQFF.

This clone has a handful of counts. The chain recombines TRBV19 with TRBJ1-1; 9 bases agree with TRBD1. The CDR3 consists of 15 residues. The germline CDR1 and CDR2 sequences are LNHDA and SQIVND (reference sequence). The junction had 7 bases not matched to a gene; V was cut back by 1 base and J by 7 bases. CDR3 DNA: TGTGCCAGTAGTATAGTGGGACAGGGATTCGGTGAAGCTTTCTTT. Its translation: CASSIVGQGFGEAFF.

The V call is TRBV5-1, the J call TRBJ2-7; 9 bases line up with TRBD1. The CDR3 consists of 16 residues. The germline gives CDR1 SGHRS, CDR2 YFSETQ. V lost 0 bases to trimming and J lost 2 bases; unmatched junction nucleotides: 6. As DNA, the CDR3 is TGCGCCAGCAGCTTGGGACAGGGGGTACCCGCCTACGAGCAGTACTTC. Its translation is CASSLGQGVPAYEQYF.

The CDR3: CASSLMDSSAPNYGYTF. The CDR3 coding sequence is TGTGCCAGCAGCTTGATGGACAGCTCTGCCCCTAACTATGGCTACACCTTC. V usage is TRBV5-6 and J usage is TRBJ1-2; tentatively, D is TRBD1 (6 bases). The CDR3 has 17 residues. Germline V gene lookup returns CDR1 SGHDT and CDR2 YYEEEE. Trimming removed 1 base at V and 0 bases at J, with 16 bases between.

The genes are TRBV18 and TRBJ1-5, with TRBD1 matching over 7 bases. Trimming at V came to 3 bases and at J to 11 bases, leaving 10 bases not matched to a gene. The CDR3 has 14 residues. CDR1 KGHSH and CDR2 LQKENI come from the germline V gene. Written as DNA, the CDR3 is TGTGCCAGCTCACCGGGCGGACCCCAGGGGGCCCAGCATTTT. Translation gives CASSPGGPQGAQHF.

This clone was detected only once. The rearrangement links TRBV9 to TRBJ2-1; 12 bases match TRBD2. Germline V gene lookup returns CDR1 SGDLS and CDR2 YYNGEE. Trimming removed 7 bases from V and 0 bases from J; junction bases left unmatched: 8. The CDR3 consists of 17 residues. The CDR3 region is CASSGTSGSRSYNEQFF. CDR3 coding DNA: TGTGCCAGCTCCGGGACTAGCGGGTCCCGCTCCTACAATGAGCAGTTCTTC.

The V call is TRBV27, the J call TRBJ1-4, with D maybe TRBD1 (5 bases). CDR1 MNHEY and CDR2 SMNVEV come from the germline V gene (reference sequence). CDR3 size: 16 residues. Trimming pared 6 bases from V and 2 bases from J, leaving 16 bases between. The DNA for the CDR3 is TGTGCCAGCAGCCTTAGGGGAGGTTGGACTAATGAAAAACTGTTTTTT. This sequence encodes CASSLRGGWTNEKLFF.

The chain joins TRBV13 to TRBJ1-3, with D possibly matching TRBD1 (6 bases). Trimming removed 1 base at V and 8 bases at J, with 15 bases between. The CDR3 length is 15 residues. Germline V gene lookup returns CDR1 PRHDT and CDR2 FYEKMQ (reference sequence). The CDR3, as DNA: TGTGCCAGCAGCTTAGCCGGACAGTTGGGAGACACCATATATTTT. Amino acid sequence: CASSLAGQLGDTIYF.

The chain recombines TRBV7-6 with TRBJ2-3, with 8 positions matching TRBD2. Germline assignment: CDR1 SGHVS and CDR2 FNYEAQ. The CDR3 loop spans 15 amino acids. The ends lost 3 bases at V and 0 bases at J; junction bases unmatched: 2. CDR3 protein: CASSFSGVSTDTQYF. The CDR3 DNA follows: TGTGCCAGCAGCTTTAGCGGGGTGAGCACAGATACGCAGTATTTT.

This chain's CDR3 is CASSTQRQFSSQPQHF. CDR3 DNA sequence: TGTGCCAGCAGCACCCAAAGACAGTTCTCGAGTCAGCCCCAGCATTTT. The rearrangement uses TRBV21-1 and TRBJ1-5; the DNA was not compared with TRBD1, the D call given in the table. TRBV21-1 counts as a pseudogene. The CDR3 is 16 amino acids.

The chain couples TRBV14 to TRBJ2-5, with 7 bases matching TRBD1. Germline-derived CDR1 and CDR2 are SGHDN and FVKESK. CDR3 length equals 14 residues. The ends lost 1 base at V and 7 bases at J; junction bases unmatched: 6. For the CDR3, the DNA is TGTGCCAGCAGCCAAGGACAGGGTACGGTGACCCAGTACTTC. It is translated as CASSQGQGTVTQYF.

The chain recombines TRBV27 with TRBJ2-7; 8 positions agree with TRBD2. The germline V gene encodes CDR1 MNHEY and CDR2 SMNVEV (reference sequence). The CDR3 is 14 residues long. The junction had 2 bases not matched to a gene; V was cut back by 4 bases and J by 0 bases. CDR3 amino acids: CASSSSGSSYEQYF. CDR3 nucleotides: TGTGCCAGCAGTTCCAGCGGGAGCTCCTACGAGCAGTACTTC.

This clone occurred a few times. The chain combines TRBV4-3 with TRBJ2-5, with D tentatively TRBD1 (6 bases). In germline, CDR1 is LGHNA, CDR2 YSLEER. The CDR3 contains 15 residues. V lost 0 bases and J 4 bases, leaving 12 bases between the germline ends. CDR3 nucleotide sequence: TGCGCCAGCAGCCAAGATGGTGGGGGCCGAGAGACCCAGTACTTC. It translates to CASSQDGGGRETQYF.

The gene calls are TRBV29-1 and TRBJ2-2; 11 bases match TRBD1. The V gene end was trimmed by 5 bases and the J gene end by 6 bases; junction bases not matched to a gene: 8. CDR1 is SQVTM, CDR2 ANQGSEA, per germline. CDR3 length: 15 amino acids. The CDR3 protein is CSVTDRGRSAGELFF. In DNA, the CDR3 is TGCAGCGTTACGGACAGGGGGCGGTCAGCCGGGGAGCTGTTTTTT.

The CDR3 nucleotides read TGTGCCAGCAGCCTCGACAGGGCCTCTAACTATGGCTACACCTTC. It is translated as CASSLDRASNYGYTF. The gene calls are TRBV11-2 and TRBJ1-2; 7 nucleotides agree with TRBD1. This CDR3 has 15 residues. Trimming took 5 bases from V and 0 from J; bases not matched to a gene: 6. CDR1 is SGHAT, CDR2 FQNNGV, per germline.

The gene calls are TRBV4-3 and TRBJ2-1; tentatively, D is TRBD2 (6 bases). Germline-derived CDR1 and CDR2 are LGHNA and YSLEER. This CDR3 has 17 residues. Deletions cut 2 bases from V and 6 bases from J, with 20 bases between. CDR3 loop: CASSQKKGDWTINEQFF. The CDR3 region has the DNA TGCGCCAGCAGCCAAAAAAAAGGGGACTGGACCATCAATGAGCAGTTCTTC.